Here is one T cell receptor (beta chain) with its context. The authors' processing: For nucleated cells, counts were estimated from reference gene primer amplification. Measured with immunoSEQ multiplex PCR; TCRdb has only the in-frame clones, and not every one. Clone size and V and J calls were adopted from that table, with D and trimming inferred from the DNA. Among 35,000 to 50,000 clones listed, 88% were seen once. The data belong to a study of blood T cell repertoires in COVID-19. Whole-study context: Samples of COVID-19 (acute and convalescent) were obtained from the United States, Italy and Spain. Sources were T cells, B-cell-depleted T cells, or PBMCs; the material itself was cDNA or gDNA.

Sequencing input: peripheral blood. The receptor was derived from a human donor in a cohort sampled during active COVID-19.

In DNA form, the CDR3 reads TGTGCCAGCAGCTTTGCCGGGAGGGGACCCTACAATGAGCAGTTCTTC. It codes for CASSFAGRGPYNEQFF. The chain recombines TRBV27 with TRBJ2-1, with 8 bases lining up with TRBD2. The trim removed 6 bases at V and 2 bases at J, leaving 9 bases unmatched. Germline V gene lookup returns CDR1 MNHEY and CDR2 SMNVEV (reference sequence). The CDR3 is 16 amino acids.